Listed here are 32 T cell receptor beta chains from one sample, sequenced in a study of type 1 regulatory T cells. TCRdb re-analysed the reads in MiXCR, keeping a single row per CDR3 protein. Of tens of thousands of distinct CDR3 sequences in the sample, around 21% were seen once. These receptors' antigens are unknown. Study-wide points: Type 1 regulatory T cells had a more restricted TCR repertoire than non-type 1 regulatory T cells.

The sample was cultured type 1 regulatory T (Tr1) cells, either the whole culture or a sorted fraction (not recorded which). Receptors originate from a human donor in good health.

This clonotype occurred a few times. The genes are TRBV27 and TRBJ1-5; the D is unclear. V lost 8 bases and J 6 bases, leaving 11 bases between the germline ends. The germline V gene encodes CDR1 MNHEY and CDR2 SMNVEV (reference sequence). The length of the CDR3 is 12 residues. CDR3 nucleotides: TGTGCCAGCGGGTCAGCAAGTCAGCCCCAGCATTTT. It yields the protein CASGSASQPQHF.

CDR3 sequence: CASSLAGRTITEAFF. The DNA for the CDR3 is TGCGCCAGCAGCTTGGCCGGAAGGACAATCACTGAAGCTTTCTTT. The gene calls are TRBV5-1 and TRBJ1-1; D perhaps matches TRBD1 (5 bases). The CDR3 consists of 15 residues. With 0 bases removed from V and 4 bases from J, the gap between germline ends came to 13 bases. Germline V gene sequence: CDR1 SGHRS, CDR2 YFSETQ.

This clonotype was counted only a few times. CDR3 DNA sequence: TGTGCCAGCAGCCAGGACGACTTAGATACGCAGTATTTT. This encodes CASSQDDLDTQYF. The chain links TRBV7-2 to TRBJ2-3; the D is unclear. The CDR3 has 13 amino acids. Trimming removed 5 bases from V and 5 bases from J, with 11 bases in between. Germline V gene data show CDR1 as SGHTA and CDR2 as FQGNSA.

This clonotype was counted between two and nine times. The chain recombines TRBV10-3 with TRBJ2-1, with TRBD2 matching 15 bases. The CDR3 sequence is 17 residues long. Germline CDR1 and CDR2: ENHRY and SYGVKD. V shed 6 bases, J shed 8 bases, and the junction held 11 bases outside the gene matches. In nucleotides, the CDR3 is TGTGCCATCAGCGCCGGGACTAGCGGGAGGAGGGGGGATGAGCAGTTCTTC. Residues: CAISAGTSGRRGDEQFF.

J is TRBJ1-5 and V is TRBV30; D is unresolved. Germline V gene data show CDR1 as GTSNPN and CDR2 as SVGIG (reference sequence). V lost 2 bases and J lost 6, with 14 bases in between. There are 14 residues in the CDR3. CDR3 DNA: TGTGCCTGGAGTAAGGGAGGAGGAATTCAGCCCCAGCATTTT. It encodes CAWSKGGGIQPQHF.

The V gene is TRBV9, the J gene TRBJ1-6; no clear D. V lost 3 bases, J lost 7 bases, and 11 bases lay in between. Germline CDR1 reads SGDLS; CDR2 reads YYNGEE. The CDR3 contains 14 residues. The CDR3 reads CASSGAWQNSPLHF. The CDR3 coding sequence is TGTGCCAGCAGCGGTGCTTGGCAGAATTCACCCCTCCACTTT. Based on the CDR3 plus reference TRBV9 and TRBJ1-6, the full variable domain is DSGVTQTPKHLITATGQRVTLRCSPRSGDLSVYWYQQSLDQGLQFLIQYYNGEERAKGNILERFSAQQFPDLHSELNLSSLELGDSALYFCASSGAWQNSPLHFGNGTRLTVT.

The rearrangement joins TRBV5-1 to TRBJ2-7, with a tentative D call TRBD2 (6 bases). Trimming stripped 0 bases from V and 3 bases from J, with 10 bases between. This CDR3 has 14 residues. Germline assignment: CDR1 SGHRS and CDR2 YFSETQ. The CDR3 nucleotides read TGCGCCAGCAGCTTGGCCATCGGGGGCTACGAGCAGTACTTC. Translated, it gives CASSLAIGGYEQYF.

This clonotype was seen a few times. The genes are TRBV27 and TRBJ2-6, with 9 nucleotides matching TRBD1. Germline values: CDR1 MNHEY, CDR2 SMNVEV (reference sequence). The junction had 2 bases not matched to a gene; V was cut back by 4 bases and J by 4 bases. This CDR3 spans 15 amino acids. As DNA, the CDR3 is TGTGCCAGCAGTTACAGGGGGCCAGGGGCCAACGTCCTGACTTTC. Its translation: CASSYRGPGANVLTF.

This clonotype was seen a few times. CDR3 sequence reads: CASSSFGGSYEQYF. The CDR3 DNA is TGTGCCAGCAGTTCCTTTGGCGGCTCCTACGAGCAGTACTTC. The chain carries TRBV7-2 and TRBJ2-7; D gene ambiguous. Trimming stripped 6 bases from V and 0 bases from J, with 12 bases between. Germline V gene data show CDR1 as SGHTA and CDR2 as FQGNSA. This CDR3 is 14 amino acids long.

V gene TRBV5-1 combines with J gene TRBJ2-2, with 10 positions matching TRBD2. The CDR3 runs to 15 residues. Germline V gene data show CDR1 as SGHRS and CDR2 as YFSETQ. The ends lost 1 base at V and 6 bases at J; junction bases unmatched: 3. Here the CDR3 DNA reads TGCGCCAGCAGCTTGAGTCTAGCGGGAGCCGGGGAGCTGTTTTTT. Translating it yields CASSLSLAGAGELFF.

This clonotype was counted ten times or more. The CDR3 DNA follows: TGTGCCAGCAGTGAAACAGGGTACTATGGCTACACCTTC. Its translation: CASSETGYYGYTF. This chain connects TRBV6-2 or TRBV6-3 to TRBJ1-2, with a possible D match to TRBD1 (6 bases). V gave up 5 bases and J gave up 3 bases, with 10 bases separating them. The CDR3 has 13 amino acids. Germline CDR1 MNHEY, CDR2 SVGEGT.

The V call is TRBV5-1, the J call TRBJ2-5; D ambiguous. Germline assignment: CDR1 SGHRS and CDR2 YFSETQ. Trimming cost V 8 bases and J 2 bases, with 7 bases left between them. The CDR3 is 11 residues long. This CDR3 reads CASVGQETQYF. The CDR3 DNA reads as TGCGCCAGTGTTGGGCAAGAGACCCAGTACTTC.

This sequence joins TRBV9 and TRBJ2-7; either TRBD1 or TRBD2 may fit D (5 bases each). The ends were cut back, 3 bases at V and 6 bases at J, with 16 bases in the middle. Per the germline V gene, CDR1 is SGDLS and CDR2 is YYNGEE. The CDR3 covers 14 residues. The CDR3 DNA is TGTGCCAGCAGCGGGGGGTCCAGCGGCTTCGAGCAGTACTTC. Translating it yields CASSGGSSGFEQYF. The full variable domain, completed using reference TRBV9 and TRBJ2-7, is DSGVTQTPKHLITATGQRVTLRCSPRSGDLSVYWYQQSLDQGLQFLIQYYNGEERAKGNILERFSAQQFPDLHSELNLSSLELGDSALYFCASSGGSSGFEQYFGPGTRLTVT.

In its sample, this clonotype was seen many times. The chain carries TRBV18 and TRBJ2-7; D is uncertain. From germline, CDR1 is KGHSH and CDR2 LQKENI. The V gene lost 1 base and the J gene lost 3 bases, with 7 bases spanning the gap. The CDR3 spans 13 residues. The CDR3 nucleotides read TGTGCCAGCTCACCACAAGTAGGCTACGAGCAGTACTTC. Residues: CASSPQVGYEQYF.

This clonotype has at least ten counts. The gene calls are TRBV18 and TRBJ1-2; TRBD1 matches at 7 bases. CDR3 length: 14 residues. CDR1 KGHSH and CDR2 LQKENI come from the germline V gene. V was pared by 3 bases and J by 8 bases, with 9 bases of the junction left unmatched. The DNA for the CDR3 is TGTGCCAGCTCACCTTCAGGGAGACAGGGCGGCTACACCTTC. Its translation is CASSPSGRQGGYTF.

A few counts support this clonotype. Written as DNA, the CDR3 is TGCAGCGTTGACGGGTCCGGGCGGGAGTTCTTC. Its translation is CSVDGSGREFF. The rearrangement joins TRBV29-1 to TRBJ2-1, with a tentative D call TRBD2 (5 bases). The V gene lost 3 bases and the J gene lost 14 bases, with 14 bases spanning the gap. The CDR3 loop spans 11 amino acids. Germline-derived CDR1 and CDR2 are SQVTM and ANQGSEA.

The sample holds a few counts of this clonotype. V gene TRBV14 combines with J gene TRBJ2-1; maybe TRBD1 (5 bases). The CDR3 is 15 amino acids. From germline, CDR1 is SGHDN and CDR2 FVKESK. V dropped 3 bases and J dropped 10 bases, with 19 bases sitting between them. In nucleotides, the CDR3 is TGTGCCAGCAGCCATTGGACATCCCCGACGAGGGAGCAGTTCTTC. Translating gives CASSHWTSPTREQFF.

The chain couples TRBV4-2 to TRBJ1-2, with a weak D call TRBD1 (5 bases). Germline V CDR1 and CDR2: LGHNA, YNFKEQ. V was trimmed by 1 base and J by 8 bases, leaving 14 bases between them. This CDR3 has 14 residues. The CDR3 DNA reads TGTGCCAGCAGCCAAGGGGACCTCGCCGTGGGCTACACCTTC. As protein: CASSQGDLAVGYTF.

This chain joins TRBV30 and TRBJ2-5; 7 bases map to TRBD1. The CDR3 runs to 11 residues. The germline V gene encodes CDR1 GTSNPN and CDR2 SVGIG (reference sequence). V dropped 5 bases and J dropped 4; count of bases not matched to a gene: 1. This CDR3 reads CAWQGVETQYF. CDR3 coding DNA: TGTGCCTGGCAGGGGGTAGAGACCCAGTACTTC.

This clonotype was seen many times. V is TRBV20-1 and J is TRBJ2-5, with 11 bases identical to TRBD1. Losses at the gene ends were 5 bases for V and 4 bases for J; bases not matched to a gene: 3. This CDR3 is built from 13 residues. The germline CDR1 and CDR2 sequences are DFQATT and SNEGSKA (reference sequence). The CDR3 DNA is TGCAGTGCTTTGGACAGGGGGCTAGAGACCCAGTACTTC. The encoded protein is CSALDRGLETQYF.

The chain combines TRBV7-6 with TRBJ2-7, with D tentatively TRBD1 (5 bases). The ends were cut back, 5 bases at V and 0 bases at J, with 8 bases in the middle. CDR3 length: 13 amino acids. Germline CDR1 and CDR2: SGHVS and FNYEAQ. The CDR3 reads CASSTDNSYEQYF. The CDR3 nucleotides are TGTGCCAGCAGCACGGACAACTCCTACGAGCAGTACTTC.

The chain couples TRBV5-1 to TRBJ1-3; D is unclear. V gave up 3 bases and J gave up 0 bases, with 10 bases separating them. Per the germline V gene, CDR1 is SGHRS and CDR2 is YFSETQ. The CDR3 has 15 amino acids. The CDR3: CASSSDGASGNTIYF. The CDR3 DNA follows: TGCGCCAGCAGCTCGGACGGAGCCTCTGGAAACACCATATATTTT. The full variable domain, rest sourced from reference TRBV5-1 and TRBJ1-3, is KAGVTQTPRYLIKTRGQQVTLSCSPISGHRSVSWYQQTPGQGLQFLFEYFSETQRNKGNFPGRFSGRQFSNSRSEMNVSTLELGDSALYLCASSSDGASGNTIYFGEGSWLTVV.

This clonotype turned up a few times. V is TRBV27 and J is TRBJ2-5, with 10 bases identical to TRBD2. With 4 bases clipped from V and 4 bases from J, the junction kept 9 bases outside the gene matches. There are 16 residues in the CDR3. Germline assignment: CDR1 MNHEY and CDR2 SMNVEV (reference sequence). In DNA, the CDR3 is TGTGCCAGCAGTTCCATCAGCGGGAGGGACGGAGAGACCCAGTACTTC. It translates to CASSSISGRDGETQYF.

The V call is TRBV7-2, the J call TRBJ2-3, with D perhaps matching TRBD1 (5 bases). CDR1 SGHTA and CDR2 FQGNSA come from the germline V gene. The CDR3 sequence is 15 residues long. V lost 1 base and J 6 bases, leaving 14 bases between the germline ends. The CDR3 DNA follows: TGTGCCAGCAGCTTAGGGGATCTAGGGGTGGATACGCAGTATTTT. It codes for CASSLGDLGVDTQYF.

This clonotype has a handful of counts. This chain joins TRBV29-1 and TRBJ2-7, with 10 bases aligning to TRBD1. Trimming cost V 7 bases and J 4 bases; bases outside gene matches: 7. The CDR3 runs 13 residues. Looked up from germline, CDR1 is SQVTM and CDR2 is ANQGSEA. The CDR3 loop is CSGGGTGVYEQYF. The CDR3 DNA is TGCAGCGGGGGAGGGACAGGGGTGTACGAGCAGTACTTC.

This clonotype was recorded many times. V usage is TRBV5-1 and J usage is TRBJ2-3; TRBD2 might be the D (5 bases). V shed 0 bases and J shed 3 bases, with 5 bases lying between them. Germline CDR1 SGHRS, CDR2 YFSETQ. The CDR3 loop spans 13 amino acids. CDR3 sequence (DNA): TGCGCCAGCAGCTTGGCGGGGACAGATACGCAGTATTTT. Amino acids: CASSLAGTDTQYF. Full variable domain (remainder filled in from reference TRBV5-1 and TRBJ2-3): KAGVTQTPRYLIKTRGQQVTLSCSPISGHRSVSWYQQTPGQGLQFLFEYFSETQRNKGNFPGRFSGRQFSNSRSEMNVSTLELGDSALYLCASSLAGTDTQYFGPGTRLTVL.

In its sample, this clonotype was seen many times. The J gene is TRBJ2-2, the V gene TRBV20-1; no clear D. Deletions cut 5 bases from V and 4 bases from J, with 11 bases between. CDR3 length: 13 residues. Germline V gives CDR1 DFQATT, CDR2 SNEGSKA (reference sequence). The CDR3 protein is CSAQDFTTGELFF. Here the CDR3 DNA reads TGCAGTGCTCAAGACTTCACCACCGGGGAGCTGTTTTTT.

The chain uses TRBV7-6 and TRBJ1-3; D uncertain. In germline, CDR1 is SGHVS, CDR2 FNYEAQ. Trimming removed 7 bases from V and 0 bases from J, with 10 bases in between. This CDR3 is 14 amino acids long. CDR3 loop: CASKQTGSGNTIYF. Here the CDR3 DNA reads TGTGCCAGCAAGCAGACGGGCTCTGGAAACACCATATATTTT.

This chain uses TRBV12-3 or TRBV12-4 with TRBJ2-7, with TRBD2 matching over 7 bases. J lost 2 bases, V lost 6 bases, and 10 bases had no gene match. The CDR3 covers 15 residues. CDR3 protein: CASSITAGTTYEQYF. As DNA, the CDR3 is TGTGCCAGCAGCATCACTGCGGGGACTACCTACGAGCAGTACTTC.

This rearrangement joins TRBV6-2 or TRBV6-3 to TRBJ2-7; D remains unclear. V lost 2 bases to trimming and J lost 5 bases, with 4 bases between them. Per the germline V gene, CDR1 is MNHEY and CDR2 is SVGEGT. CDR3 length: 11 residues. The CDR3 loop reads CASSYQDEQYF. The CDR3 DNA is TGTGCCAGCAGTTACCAAGACGAGCAGTACTTC.

The CDR3 DNA reads as TGTGCCATCGCCGGGACAGGGTCTTACGAGCAGTACTTC. Translating it yields CAIAGTGSYEQYF. The chain has TRBV10-3 and TRBJ2-7; 9 nucleotides agree with TRBD1. V lost 8 bases to trimming and J lost 4 bases; unmatched junction nucleotides: 6. Germline-derived CDR1 and CDR2 are ENHRY and SYGVKD. The CDR3 extends over 13 amino acids.

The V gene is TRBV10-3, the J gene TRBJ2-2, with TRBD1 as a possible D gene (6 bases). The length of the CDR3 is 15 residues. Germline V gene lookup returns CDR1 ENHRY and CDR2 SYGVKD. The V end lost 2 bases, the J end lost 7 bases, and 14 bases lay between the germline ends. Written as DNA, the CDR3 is TGTGCCATCAGTGAGAACCCACAGGGTCACGGGGAGCTGTTTTTT. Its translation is CAISENPQGHGELFF.